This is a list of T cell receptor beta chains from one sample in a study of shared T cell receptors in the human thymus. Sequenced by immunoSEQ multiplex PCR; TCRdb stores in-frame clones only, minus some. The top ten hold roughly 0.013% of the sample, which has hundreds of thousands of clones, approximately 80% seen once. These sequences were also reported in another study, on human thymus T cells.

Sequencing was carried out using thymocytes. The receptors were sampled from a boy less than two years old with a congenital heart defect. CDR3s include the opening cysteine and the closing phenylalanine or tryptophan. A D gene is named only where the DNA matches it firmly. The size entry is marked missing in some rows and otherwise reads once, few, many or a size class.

DNA: TGTGCCAGCAGCTTGTTGGGACATGGAACTGGAAAACTGTTTTTT
CDR3: CASSLLGHGTGKLFF
length: 15
V: TRBV5-6
D: NA
size: NA
J: TRBJ1-4

DNA: TGTGCCAGCAGCACCTCCGGGGAAACAACTAATGAAAAACTGTTTTTT
CDR3: CASSTSGETTNEKLFF
length: 16
V: TRBV5-4
D: NA
size: once
J: TRBJ1-4

DNA: TGTGCCAGCAGCTTGGAGGTCCCTAGCGGGGCCCACCAAGAGACCCAGTACTTC
CDR3: CASSLEVPSGAHQETQYF
length: 18
V: TRBV5-4
D: TRBD2
size: few
J: TRBJ2-5

DNA: TGTGCCAGCAGTTACCGGGGAGACAGGGGTTCCTACGAGCAGTACTTC
CDR3: CASSYRGDRGSYEQYF
length: 16
V: TRBV28
D: TRBD1
size: few
J: TRBJ2-7

DNA: TGTGCCAGCAGCCTTGGGGTACTAGCGGGAGGATCCTACAATGAGCAGTTCTTC
CDR3: CASSLGVLAGGSYNEQFF
length: 18
V: TRBV9
D: TRBD2
size: NA
J: TRBJ2-1

DNA: TGTGCCAGCAGCCAAGATGTCGACAACCAAGAGACCCAGTACTTC
CDR3: CASSQDVDNQETQYF
length: 15
V: TRBV14
D: NA
size: once
J: TRBJ2-5

DNA: TGTGCCAGTAGTCCGACTAGCGAGTTCTCCACAGATACGCAGTATTTT
CDR3: CASSPTSEFSTDTQYF
length: 16
V: TRBV19
D: TRBD2
size: few
J: TRBJ2-3

DNA: TGTGCCATCAGTGGTACTAGCGGGAACACCGGGGAGCTGTTTTTT
CDR3: CAISGTSGNTGELFF
length: 15
V: TRBV10-3
D: TRBD2
size: NA
J: TRBJ2-2

DNA: TGCGCCAGCAGCCGTCAGGGGGCCCGAGAGACCCAGTACTTC
CDR3: CASSRQGARETQYF
length: 14
V: TRBV5-1
D: TRBD1
size: few
J: TRBJ2-5

DNA: TGTGCCAGCAGCCAGAGACAGTATCTGAACACTGAAGCTTTCTTT
CDR3: CASSQRQYLNTEAFF
length: 15
V: TRBV7-4
D: NA
size: NA
J: TRBJ1-1

DNA: TGTGCCAGCAGCTGGACTAGCGCTCCATCTGGGGCCAACGTCCTGACTTTC
CDR3: CASSWTSAPSGANVLTF
length: 17
V: TRBV13
D: TRBD2
size: NA
J: TRBJ2-6

DNA: TGTGCCAGCAGTGGACTAGGCCACAATGAGCAGTTCTTC
CDR3: CASSGLGHNEQFF
length: 13
V: TRBV25-1
D: NA
size: NA
J: TRBJ2-1

DNA: TGTGCCAGCAGCTTCCTCTCCTACGAGCAGTACTTC
CDR3: CASSFLSYEQYF
length: 12
V: TRBV11-2
D: NA
size: NA
J: TRBJ2-7

DNA: TGTGCCAGCAGCAAATGGTTAGCGGGAGGGCTGGGGGCTTGGAACACTGAAGCTTTCTTT
CDR3: CASSKWLAGGLGAWNTEAFF
length: 20
V: TRBV21-1
D: NA
size: NA
J: TRBJ1-1

DNA: TGCGCCAGCAGCTTGGAGGTTTTGGTAGCGGGCCCCTACAATGAGCAGTTCTTC
CDR3: CASSLEVLVAGPYNEQFF
length: 18
V: TRBV5-1
D: TRBD2
size: NA
J: TRBJ2-1

DNA: TGCGCCAGCAGCCAAGGGCCCGACAGGGGGAACTACGAGCAGTACTTC
CDR3: CASSQGPDRGNYEQYF
length: 16
V: TRBV4-1
D: TRBD1
size: NA
J: TRBJ2-7

DNA: TGTGCCAGCAGCTCCTATACTAGCGGCTACACCTTC
CDR3: CASSSYTSGYTF
length: 12
V: TRBV7-9
D: NA
size: NA
J: TRBJ1-2

DNA: TGTGCCTGGAGCTTGCCGGGACAGGGATTCGGAAACACCATATATTTT
CDR3: CAWSLPGQGFGNTIYF
length: 16
V: TRBV30
D: TRBD1
size: NA
J: TRBJ1-3

DNA: TGTGCCAGCAGCCATACTAGCGGGAGTTACGAGCAGTACTTC
CDR3: CASSHTSGSYEQYF
length: 14
V: TRBV13
D: TRBD2
size: NA
J: TRBJ2-7

DNA: TGTGCCTGCGGTGGGAGAAGCTACAATGAGCAGTTCTTC
CDR3: CACGGRSYNEQFF
length: 13
V: TRBV6-5
D: NA
size: NA
J: TRBJ2-1

DNA: TGTGCCAGCAGTTCAGTTGACAGGGATGTAAATCAGCCCCAGCATTTT
CDR3: CASSSVDRDVNQPQHF
length: 16
V: TRBV27
D: TRBD1
size: NA
J: TRBJ1-5

DNA: TGTGCCAGCAGTTTGCAAGCGGAGGCGACTACAGATACGCAGTATTTT
CDR3: CASSLQAEATTDTQYF
length: 16
V: TRBV27
D: NA
size: NA
J: TRBJ2-3

DNA: TGTGCCAGCAGCGCCCCCGGGACAGGGGGCATCGGGGATTCACCCCTCCACTTT
CDR3: CASSAPGTGGIGDSPLHF
length: 18
V: TRBV2
D: TRBD1
size: NA
J: TRBJ1-6

DNA: TGTGCAAGTCTAGAGTCGCGAGAAGAGACCCAGTACTTC
CDR3: CASLESREETQYF
length: 13
V: TRBV12-2
D: NA
size: few
J: TRBJ2-5

DNA: TGCGCCAGCAGCTTGTGGGGTCCGGGACAGCCCATGAACACTGAAGCTTTCTTT
CDR3: CASSLWGPGQPMNTEAFF
length: 18
V: TRBV5-1
D: TRBD1
size: NA
J: TRBJ1-1

DNA: TGTGCCAGCAGTTTGGGTCGGGAGGACCCCTACGAGCAGTACTTC
CDR3: CASSLGREDPYEQYF
length: 15
V: TRBV28
D: TRBD2
size: NA
J: TRBJ2-7

DNA: TGTGCCAGCATTTGGGCAATCGAGGGTACGACTGAAGCTTTCTTT
CDR3: CASIWAIEGTTEAFF
length: 15
V: TRBV21-1
D: NA
size: NA
J: TRBJ1-1

DNA: TGTGCTAGTGGTTTGGTATCTGGGGCCAACTATGGCTACACCTTC
CDR3: CASGLVSGANYGYTF
length: 15
V: TRBV12-5
D: NA
size: NA
J: TRBJ1-2

DNA: TGCGCCAGCAGCCAAGATGGGCAGGGGACAGGGGATGCCGGGGAGCTGTTTTTT
CDR3: CASSQDGQGTGDAGELFF
length: 18
V: TRBV4-3
D: TRBD1
size: NA
J: TRBJ2-2

DNA: TGTGCCAGCTCACCAGACGAAGGAGCGCACGCCTGGGAGCAGTACTTC
CDR3: CASSPDEGAHAWEQYF
length: 16
V: TRBV18
D: NA
size: NA
J: TRBJ2-7

DNA: TGTGCCAGCAGCCCGAGCGGGAGCTACGAGCAGTACTTC
CDR3: CASSPSGSYEQYF
length: 13
V: TRBV5-6
D: TRBD2
size: NA
J: TRBJ2-7

DNA: TGTGCCAGCAGCGAGTACGCTAGCCAAGAGACCCAGTACTTC
CDR3: CASSEYASQETQYF
length: 14
V: TRBV7-2
D: NA
size: NA
J: TRBJ2-5

DNA: TGTGCCAGCAGCCTTCACAGGGAAGGGGTGACAGATACGCAGTATTTT
CDR3: CASSLHREGVTDTQYF
length: 16
V: TRBV5-6
D: NA
size: NA
J: TRBJ2-3

DNA: TGCGCCAGCAGCCCCTGGGGTAGCGGCGGCACCGGGGAGCTGTTTTTT
CDR3: CASSPWGSGGTGELFF
length: 16
V: TRBV4-3
D: NA
size: NA
J: TRBJ2-2

DNA: TGTGCCAGCAGCCACGATAGGACAGTCTCTGGAAACACCATATATTTT
CDR3: CASSHDRTVSGNTIYF
length: 16
V: TRBV14
D: NA
size: NA
J: TRBJ1-3

DNA: TGCGCCAGCAGCACCGGATCAGCGGGAGCCGAGTACGAGCAGTACTTC
CDR3: CASSTGSAGAEYEQYF
length: 16
V: TRBV5-1
D: TRBD2
size: NA
J: TRBJ2-7

DNA: TGTGCCAGCAGGGAAAGCGGTACTAGCACAGATACGCAGTATTTT
CDR3: CASRESGTSTDTQYF
length: 15
V: TRBV6-5
D: NA
size: NA
J: TRBJ2-3

DNA: TGTGCCAGCAGTCGAGGGACTAGCGGGATGAGGAATACGCAGTATTTT
CDR3: CASSRGTSGMRNTQYF
length: 16
V: TRBV28
D: TRBD2
size: NA
J: TRBJ2-3

DNA: TGCGCCAGCAGCCAAGACGCGGGACAGGGCCAGAACGGGCAGTACTTC
CDR3: CASSQDAGQGQNGQYF
length: 16
V: TRBV4-1
D: TRBD1
size: NA
J: TRBJ2-7

DNA: TGTGCTACGGGTGCAAAGCGGTCGAACACCGGGGAGCTGTTTTTT
CDR3: CATGAKRSNTGELFF
length: 15
V: TRBV12-5
D: NA
size: NA
J: TRBJ2-2

DNA: TGTGCCGGGCCCTACGAGCAGTACTTC
CDR3: CAGPYEQYF
length: 9
V: TRBV7-2
D: NA
size: NA
J: TRBJ2-7

DNA: TGTGCCAGCAGTTGGGCTAGCGCGAGAGGGGAGACCCAGTACTTC
CDR3: CASSWASARGETQYF
length: 15
V: TRBV6-5
D: NA
size: few
J: TRBJ2-5

DNA: TGCGCCAGCAGCTTCGGTAGCGGGAGGGCCATCGCCTACAATGAGCAGTTCTTC
CDR3: CASSFGSGRAIAYNEQFF
length: 18
V: TRBV5-1
D: TRBD2
size: NA
J: TRBJ2-1

DNA: TGTGCCAGCAGCTCAGGAGATAGGGGTAGATACGAGCAGTACTTC
CDR3: CASSSGDRGRYEQYF
length: 15
V: TRBV9
D: NA
size: NA
J: TRBJ2-7

DNA: TGTGCCAGCAGCTTGGCGGGGGAGAATCCCTACGAGCAGTACTTC
CDR3: CASSLAGENPYEQYF
length: 15
V: TRBV5-4
D: NA
size: NA
J: TRBJ2-7

DNA: TGTGCCAGCAGCTTAGCGCGCGGGGATGGTAGCGGGGAGCTGTTTTTT
CDR3: CASSLARGDGSGELFF
length: 16
V: TRBV7-8
D: NA
size: NA
J: TRBJ2-2

DNA: TGTGCCAGCAGTTTTGGGTGGCTAGCGGGCACAGATACGCAGTATTTT
CDR3: CASSFGWLAGTDTQYF
length: 16
V: TRBV28
D: TRBD2
size: NA
J: TRBJ2-3

DNA: TGTGCCAGCAGTGAGAGCGACAGGGTTAATGAGGGTTACAATGAGCAGTTCTTC
CDR3: CASSESDRVNEGYNEQFF
length: 18
V: TRBV6-4
D: TRBD1
size: once
J: TRBJ2-1

DNA: TGTGCCTGGAGTAGGCGACTAGCGGGAGTCTACGAGCAGTACTTC
CDR3: CAWSRRLAGVYEQYF
length: 15
V: TRBV30
D: TRBD2
size: NA
J: TRBJ2-7

DNA: TGTGCCAGCAGGGATACAGGGGGTGCCATATATTTT
CDR3: CASRDTGGAIYF
length: 12
V: TRBV6-1
D: TRBD1
size: NA
J: TRBJ1-3

DNA: TGTGCCAGCAGTTTATTCCAGGGGGCGAGGATGGCCAAAAACATTCAGTACTTC
CDR3: CASSLFQGARMAKNIQYF
length: 18
V: TRBV28
D: TRBD1
size: NA
J: TRBJ2-4

DNA: TGTGCCAGCGGGGGACAGCACTCCTACGAGCAGTACTTC
CDR3: CASGGQHSYEQYF
length: 13
V: TRBV25-1
D: TRBD1
size: NA
J: TRBJ2-7